This TCR beta chain was sequenced in a study of shared clonotypes between healthy human individuals. Germline lookup yields CDR1 SNHLY and CDR2 FYNNEI. CDR3 size: 12 residues. As to this clone: Its specificity is unknown.

Whole-study results and caveats: Shared across a few donors were around 4.7% of the naive CD4 clonotypes.

Replicate PCRs run on sorted subsets employed roughly 180 ng DNA, tens of thousands of T cell genomes. The table came from immunoSEQ multiplex PCR; TCRdb's copy has only in-frame clones and leaves some out. There are roughly 1,100,000 clones in the sample; around 74% occur only once, and approximately 1.5% lies in the top ten. Division of CD4+ cells produced a CD45RA+ naive subset and a CD45RA-negative memory subset. Sample: memory CD4+ T cells sorted from blood. Subset described: CD45RA-negative fraction. The clonotype comes from a man between 18 and 29 years old in good health. The chain links TRBV2 to TRBJ2-5; a possible D gene is TRBD1 (6 bases). The J call could be wrong; TRBJ2-7 is a better fit for the DNA end. In DNA form, the CDR3 reads TGTGCCAGCAGTTCCGGACAGCCCGAGCAGTACTTC. Translation: CASSSGQPEQYF.